This T cell receptor (beta chain) derives from a study of OX40 agonist ivuxolimab in advanced cancers. Study context: Patients in the trial were receiving intravenous ivuxolimab every 2 weeks, at doses of 0.01 to 10 mg/kg.

Germline V CDR1 and CDR2: PRHDT, FYEKMQ (reference sequence). This CDR3 has 15 amino acids. The V and J ends lost 4 bases and 5 bases respectively, with 16 bases between them. Repertoires were generated with immunoSEQ multiplex PCR, while TCRdb's copy carries only in-frame clones and drops some. Of approximately 59,000 clones in the sample, over 80% were seen once. On this clone: What it binds is unknown.

Study findings and constraints: There were also nonresponders showing low normalized T-cell clonal expansion. Clones of CD4+ and CD8+ blood T cells grew by week 6 at doses of 0.1 to 3.0 mg/kg.

The material was CD4+ or CD8+ T cells sorted from blood, obtained in a trial of the OX40 agonist ivuxolimab. This sequence joins TRBV13 and TRBJ2-3; D possibly corresponds to TRBD2 (5 bases). This TCR was sampled from an adult with an advanced solid tumor such as melanoma, head and neck, liver or kidney cancer. The CDR3 is CASSWSGVRKDTQYF. The CDR3 DNA is TGTGCCAGCAGCTGGAGCGGAGTAAGGAAAGATACGCAGTATTTT.